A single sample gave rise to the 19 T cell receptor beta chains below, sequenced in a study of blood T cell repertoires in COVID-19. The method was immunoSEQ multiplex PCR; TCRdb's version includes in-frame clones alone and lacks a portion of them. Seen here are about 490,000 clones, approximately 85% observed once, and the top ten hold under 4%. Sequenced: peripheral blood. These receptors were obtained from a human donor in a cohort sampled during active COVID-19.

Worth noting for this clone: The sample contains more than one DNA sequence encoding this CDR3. The CDR3 DNA is TGTGCCAGCAGCCAAGTTCCGGGAACTGAAGCTTTCTTT. Amino acid sequence: CASSQVPGTEAFF. This chain joins TRBV3-1 (or the pseudogene TRBV3-2) and TRBJ1-1, with D hard to call. CDR3 length: 13 residues. Between the trimmed V and J ends, which lost 1 base and 5 bases, there was a span of 8 bases. Germline V gives CDR1 LGHDT, CDR2 YNNKEL (reference sequence).

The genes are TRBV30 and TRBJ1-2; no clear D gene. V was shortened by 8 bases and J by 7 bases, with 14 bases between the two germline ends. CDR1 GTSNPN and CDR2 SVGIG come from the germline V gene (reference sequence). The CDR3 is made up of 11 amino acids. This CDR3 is CADARESGYTF. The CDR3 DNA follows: TGTGCCGATGCGCGGGAGAGTGGCTACACCTTC.

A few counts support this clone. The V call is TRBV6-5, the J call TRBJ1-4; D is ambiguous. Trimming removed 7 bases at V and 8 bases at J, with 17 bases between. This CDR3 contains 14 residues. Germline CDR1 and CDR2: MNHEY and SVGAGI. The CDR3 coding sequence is TGTGCCAGCAAGACGGAGGTTGATCTAGAAAAACTGTTTTTT. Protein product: CASKTEVDLEKLFF.

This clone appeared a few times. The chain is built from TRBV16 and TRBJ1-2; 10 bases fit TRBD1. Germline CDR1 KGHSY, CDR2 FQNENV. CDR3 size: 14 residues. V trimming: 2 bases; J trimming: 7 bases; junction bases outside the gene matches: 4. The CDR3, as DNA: TGTGCCAGCAGCCAACGGGGGACAGGGGTTGGCTACACCTTC. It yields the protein CASSQRGTGVGYTF.

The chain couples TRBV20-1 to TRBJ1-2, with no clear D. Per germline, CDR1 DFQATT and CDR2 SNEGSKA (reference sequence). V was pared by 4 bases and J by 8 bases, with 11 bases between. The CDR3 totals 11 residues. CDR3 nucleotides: TGCAGTGCTAACGAGGGTATGGGCTACACCTTC. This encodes CSANEGMGYTF.

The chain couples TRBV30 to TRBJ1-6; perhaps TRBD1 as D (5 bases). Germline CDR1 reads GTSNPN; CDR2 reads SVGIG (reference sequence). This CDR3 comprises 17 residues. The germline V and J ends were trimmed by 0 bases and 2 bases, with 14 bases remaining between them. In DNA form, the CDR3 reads TGTGCCTGGAGTGTAAGTCCGACAGCCGCCTATAATTCACCCCTCCACTTT. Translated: CAWSVSPTAAYNSPLHF.

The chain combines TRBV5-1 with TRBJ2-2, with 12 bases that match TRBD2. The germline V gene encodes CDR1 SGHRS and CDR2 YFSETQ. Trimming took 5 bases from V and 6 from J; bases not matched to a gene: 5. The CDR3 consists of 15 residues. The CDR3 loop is CASSLGLAGPGELFF. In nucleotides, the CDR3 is TGCGCCAGCAGTTTAGGACTAGCGGGACCCGGGGAGCTGTTTTTT.

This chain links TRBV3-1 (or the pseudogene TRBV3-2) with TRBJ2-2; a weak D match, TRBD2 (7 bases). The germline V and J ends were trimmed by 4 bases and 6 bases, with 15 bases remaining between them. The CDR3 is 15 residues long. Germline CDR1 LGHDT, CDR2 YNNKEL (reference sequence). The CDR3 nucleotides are TGTGCCAGCAGCCGGACGGGGGGCGGAGCCGGGGAGCTGTTTTTT. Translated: CASSRTGGGAGELFF.

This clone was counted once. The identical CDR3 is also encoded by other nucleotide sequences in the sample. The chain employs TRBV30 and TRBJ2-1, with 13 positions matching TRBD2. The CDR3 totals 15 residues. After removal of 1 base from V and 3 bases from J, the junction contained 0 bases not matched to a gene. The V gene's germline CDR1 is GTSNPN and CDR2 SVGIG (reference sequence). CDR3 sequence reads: CAWSGLAGGYNEQFF. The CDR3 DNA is TGTGCCTGGAGTGGACTAGCGGGGGGCTACAATGAGCAGTTCTTC. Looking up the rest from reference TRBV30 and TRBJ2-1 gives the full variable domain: SQTIHQWPATLVQPVGSPLSLECTVEGTSNPNLYWYRQAAGRGLQLLFYSVGIGQISSEVPQNLSASRPQDRQFILSSKKLLLSDSGFYLCAWSGLAGGYNEQFFGPGTRLTVL.

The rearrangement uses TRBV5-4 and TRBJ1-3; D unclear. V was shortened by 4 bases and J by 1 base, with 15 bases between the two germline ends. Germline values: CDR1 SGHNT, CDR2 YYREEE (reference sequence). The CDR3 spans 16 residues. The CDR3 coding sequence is TGTGCCAGCAGCCCCGGCGGGGAGCTTTCTGGAAACACCATATATTTT. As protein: CASSPGGELSGNTIYF.

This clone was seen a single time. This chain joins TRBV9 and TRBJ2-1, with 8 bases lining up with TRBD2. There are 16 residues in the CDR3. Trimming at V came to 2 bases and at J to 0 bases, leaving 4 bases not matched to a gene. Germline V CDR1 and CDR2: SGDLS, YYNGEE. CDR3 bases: TGTGCCAGCAGCGTTGGTAGCGGGAACTCCTACAATGAGCAGTTCTTC. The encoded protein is CASSVGSGNSYNEQFF.

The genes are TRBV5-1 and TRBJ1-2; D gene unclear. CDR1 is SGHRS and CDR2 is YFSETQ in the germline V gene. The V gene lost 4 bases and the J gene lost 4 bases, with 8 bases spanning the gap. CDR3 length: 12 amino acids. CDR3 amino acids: CASSPVSYGYTF. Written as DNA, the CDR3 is TGCGCCAGCAGCCCGGTTTCCTATGGCTACACCTTC.

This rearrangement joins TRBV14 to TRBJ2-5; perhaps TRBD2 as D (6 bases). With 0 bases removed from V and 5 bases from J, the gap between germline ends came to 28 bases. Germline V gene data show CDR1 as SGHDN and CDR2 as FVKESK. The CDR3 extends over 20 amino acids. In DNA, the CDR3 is TGTGCCAGCAGCCAAGATAGAGGCGCGGGCGACAGAAAGCGGGCGGAGACCCAGTACTTC. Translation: CASSQDRGAGDRKRAETQYF.

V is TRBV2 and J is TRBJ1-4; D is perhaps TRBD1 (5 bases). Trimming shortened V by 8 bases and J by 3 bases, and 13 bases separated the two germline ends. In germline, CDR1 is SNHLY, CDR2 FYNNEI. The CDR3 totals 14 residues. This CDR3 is CASGRGRANEKLFF. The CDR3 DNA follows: TGTGCCAGCGGGAGGGGTAGGGCTAATGAAAAACTGTTTTTT.

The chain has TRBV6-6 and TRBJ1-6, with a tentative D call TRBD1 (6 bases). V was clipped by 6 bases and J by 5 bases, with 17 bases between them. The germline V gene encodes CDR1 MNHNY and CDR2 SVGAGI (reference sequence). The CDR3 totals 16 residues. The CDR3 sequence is CASSQRRTDNNSPLHF. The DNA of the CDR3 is TGTGCCAGCAGCCAACGGCGGACAGACAATAATTCACCCCTCCACTTT.

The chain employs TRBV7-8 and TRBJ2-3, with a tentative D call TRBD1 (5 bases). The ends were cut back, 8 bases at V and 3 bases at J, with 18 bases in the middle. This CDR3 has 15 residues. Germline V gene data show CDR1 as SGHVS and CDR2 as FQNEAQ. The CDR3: CASGRGRLMTDTQYF. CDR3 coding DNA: TGTGCCAGCGGTAGGGGCCGACTGATGACAGATACGCAGTATTTT.

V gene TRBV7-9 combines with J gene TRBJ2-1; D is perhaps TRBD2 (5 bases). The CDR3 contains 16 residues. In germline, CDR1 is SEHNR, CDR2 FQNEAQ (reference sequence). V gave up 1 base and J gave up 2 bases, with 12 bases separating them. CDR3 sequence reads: CASSLEYGRAYNEQFF. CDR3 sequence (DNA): TGTGCCAGCAGCTTAGAATACGGGCGGGCCTACAATGAGCAGTTCTTC.

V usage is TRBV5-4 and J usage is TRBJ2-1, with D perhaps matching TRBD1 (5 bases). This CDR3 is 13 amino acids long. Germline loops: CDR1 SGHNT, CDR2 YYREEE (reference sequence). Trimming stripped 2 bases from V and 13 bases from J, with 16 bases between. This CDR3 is CASSFETVTFQFF. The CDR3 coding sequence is TGTGCCAGCAGCTTTGAGACAGTGACCTTCCAGTTCTTC.

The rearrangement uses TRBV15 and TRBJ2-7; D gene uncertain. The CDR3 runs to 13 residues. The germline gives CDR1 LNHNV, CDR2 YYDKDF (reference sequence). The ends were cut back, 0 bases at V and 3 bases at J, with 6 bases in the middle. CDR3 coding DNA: TGTGCCACCAGCAGAGAGAGGAGCTACGAGCAGTACTTC. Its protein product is CATSRERSYEQYF.